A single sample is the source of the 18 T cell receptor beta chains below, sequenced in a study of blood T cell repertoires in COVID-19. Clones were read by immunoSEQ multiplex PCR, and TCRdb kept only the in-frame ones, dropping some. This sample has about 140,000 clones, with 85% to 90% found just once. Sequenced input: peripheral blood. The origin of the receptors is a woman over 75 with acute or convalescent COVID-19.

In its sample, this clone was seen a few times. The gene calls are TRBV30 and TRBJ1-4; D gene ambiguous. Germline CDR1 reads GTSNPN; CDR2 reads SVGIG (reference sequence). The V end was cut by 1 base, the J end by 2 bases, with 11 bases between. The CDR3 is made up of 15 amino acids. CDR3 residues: CAWSDPGSTNEKLFF. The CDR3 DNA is TGTGCCTGGAGTGACCCGGGGAGTACTAATGAAAAACTGTTTTTT.

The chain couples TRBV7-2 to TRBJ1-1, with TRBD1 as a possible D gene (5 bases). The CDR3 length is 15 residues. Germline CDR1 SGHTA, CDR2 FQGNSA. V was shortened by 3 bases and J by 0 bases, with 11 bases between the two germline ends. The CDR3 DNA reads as TGTGCCAGCAGCTTCGTAACAGGAATGAACACTGAAGCTTTCTTT. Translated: CASSFVTGMNTEAFF.

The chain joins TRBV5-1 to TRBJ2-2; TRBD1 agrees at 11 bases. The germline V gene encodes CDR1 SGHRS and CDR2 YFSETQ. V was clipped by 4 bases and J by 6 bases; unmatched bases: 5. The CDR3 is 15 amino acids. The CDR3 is CASSPGQGVSGELFF. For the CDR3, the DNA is TGCGCCAGCAGCCCGGGACAGGGGGTTTCCGGGGAGCTGTTTTTT.

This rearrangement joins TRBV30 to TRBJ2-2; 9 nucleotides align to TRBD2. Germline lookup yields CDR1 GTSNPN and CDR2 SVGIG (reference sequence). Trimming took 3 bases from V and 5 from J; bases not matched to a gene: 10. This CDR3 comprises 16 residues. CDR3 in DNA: TGTGCCTGGAGGGCGAGCGGGGGGTGGCGAACCGGGGAGCTGTTTTTT. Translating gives CAWRASGGWRTGELFF.

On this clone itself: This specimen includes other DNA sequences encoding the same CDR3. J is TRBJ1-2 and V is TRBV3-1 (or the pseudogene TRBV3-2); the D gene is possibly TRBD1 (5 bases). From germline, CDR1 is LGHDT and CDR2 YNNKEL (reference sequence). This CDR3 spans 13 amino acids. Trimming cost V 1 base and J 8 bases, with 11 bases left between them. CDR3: CASSQGQGGGYTF. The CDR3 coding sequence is TGTGCCAGCAGCCAAGGGCAGGGAGGGGGCTACACCTTC.

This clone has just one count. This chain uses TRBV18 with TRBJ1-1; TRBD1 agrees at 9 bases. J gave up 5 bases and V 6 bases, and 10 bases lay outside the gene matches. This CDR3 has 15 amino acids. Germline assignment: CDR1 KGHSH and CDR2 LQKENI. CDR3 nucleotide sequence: TGTGCCAGCTCGCCCTATGGGACAGGGTCAACTGAAGCTTTCTTT. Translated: CASSPYGTGSTEAFF. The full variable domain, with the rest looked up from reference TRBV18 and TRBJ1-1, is NAGVMQNPRHLVRRRGQEARLRCSPMKGHSHVYWYRQLPEEGLKFMVYLQKENIIDESGMPKERFSAEFPKEGPSILRIQQVVRGDSAAYFCASSPYGTGSTEAFFGQGTRLTVV.

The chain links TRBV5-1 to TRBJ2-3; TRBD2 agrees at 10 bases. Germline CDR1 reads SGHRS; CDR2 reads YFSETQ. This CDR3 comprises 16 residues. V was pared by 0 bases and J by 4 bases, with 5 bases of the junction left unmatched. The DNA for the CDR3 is TGCGCCAGCAGCTTGGGAAGCGGGGGGGCCGCAGATACGCAGTATTTT. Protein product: CASSLGSGGAADTQYF.

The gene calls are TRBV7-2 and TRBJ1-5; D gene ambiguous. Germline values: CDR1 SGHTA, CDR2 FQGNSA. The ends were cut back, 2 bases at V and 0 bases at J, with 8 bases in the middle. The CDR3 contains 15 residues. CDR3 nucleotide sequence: TGTGCCAGCAGCTTATGGGCTGATAGCAATCAGCCCCAGCATTTT. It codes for CASSLWADSNQPQHF.

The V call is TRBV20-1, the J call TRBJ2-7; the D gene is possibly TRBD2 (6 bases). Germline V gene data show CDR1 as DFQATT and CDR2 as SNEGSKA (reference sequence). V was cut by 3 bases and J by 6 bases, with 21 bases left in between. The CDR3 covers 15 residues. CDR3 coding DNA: TGCAGTGCTAGTCCTTTTGGCGGGACTCGCGGCGAGCAGTACTTC. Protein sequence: CSASPFGGTRGEQYF.

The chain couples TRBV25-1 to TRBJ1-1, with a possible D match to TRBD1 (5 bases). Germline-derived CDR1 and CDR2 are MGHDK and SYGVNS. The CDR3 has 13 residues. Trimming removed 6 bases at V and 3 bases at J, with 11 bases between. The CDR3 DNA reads TGTGCCAGCAGCCGGGACTCTGACACTGAAGCTTTCTTT. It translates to CASSRDSDTEAFF.

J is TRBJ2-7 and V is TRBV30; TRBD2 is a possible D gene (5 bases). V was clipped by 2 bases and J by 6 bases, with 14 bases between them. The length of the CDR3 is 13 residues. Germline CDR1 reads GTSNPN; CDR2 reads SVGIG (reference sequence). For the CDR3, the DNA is TGTGCCTGGAGTCCCCCTGCGGGCGGCGAGCAGTACTTC. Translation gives CAWSPPAGGEQYF.

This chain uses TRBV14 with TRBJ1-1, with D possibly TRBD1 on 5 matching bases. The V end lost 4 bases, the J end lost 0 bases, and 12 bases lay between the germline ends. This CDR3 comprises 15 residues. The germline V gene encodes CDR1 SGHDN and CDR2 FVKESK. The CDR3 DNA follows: TGTGCCAGCAGCCCCGGGGGTACGGTGAACACTGAAGCTTTCTTT. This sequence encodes CASSPGGTVNTEAFF.

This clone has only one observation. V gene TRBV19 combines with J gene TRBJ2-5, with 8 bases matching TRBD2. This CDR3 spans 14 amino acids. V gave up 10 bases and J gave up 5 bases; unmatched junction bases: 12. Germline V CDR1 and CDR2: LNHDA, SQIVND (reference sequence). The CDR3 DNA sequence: TGTGCCACACGTGCCGGGGGGGCGGGGGAGACCCAGTACTTC. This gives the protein CATRAGGAGETQYF. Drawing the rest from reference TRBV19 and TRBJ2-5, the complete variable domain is DGGITQSPKYLFRKEGQNVTLSCEQNLNHDAMYWYRQDPGQGLRLIYYSQIVNDFQKGDIAEGYSVSREKKESFPLTVTSAQKNPTAFYLCATRAGGAGETQYFGPGTRLLVL.

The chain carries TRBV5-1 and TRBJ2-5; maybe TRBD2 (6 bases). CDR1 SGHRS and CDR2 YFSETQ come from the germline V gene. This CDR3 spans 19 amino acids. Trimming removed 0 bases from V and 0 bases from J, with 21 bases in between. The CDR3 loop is CASSLALTAGDYYQETQYF. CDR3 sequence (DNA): TGCGCCAGCAGCTTGGCGCTTACAGCGGGCGATTATTACCAAGAGACCCAGTACTTC.

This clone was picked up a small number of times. The CDR3 nucleotides read TGTGCCAGCAGCCGCGACACGGAGGACTACAATGAGCAGTTCTTC. Its protein product is CASSRDTEDYNEQFF. V is TRBV5-5 and J is TRBJ2-1, with D possibly matching TRBD2 (5 bases). Trimming took off 4 bases at V and 3 bases at J, with 14 bases between the two ends. The CDR3 length is 15 residues. CDR1 and CDR2 (germline): SGHKS, YYEKEE (reference sequence).

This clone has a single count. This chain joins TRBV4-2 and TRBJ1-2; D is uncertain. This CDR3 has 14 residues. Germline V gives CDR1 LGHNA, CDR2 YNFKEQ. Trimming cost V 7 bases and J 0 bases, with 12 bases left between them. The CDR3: CASTSTLTNYGYTF. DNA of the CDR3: TGTGCCAGCACCTCAACGCTAACTAACTATGGCTACACCTTC.

CDR3 nucleotides: TGTGCCAGCAGCCTAGGACTAGCGGGGACCGGGGCCAACGTCCTGACTTTC. Translation: CASSLGLAGTGANVLTF. The chain has TRBV7-2 and TRBJ2-6, with 12 bases lining up with TRBD2. Germline-derived CDR1 and CDR2 are SGHTA and FQGNSA. The CDR3 length is 17 residues. V trimming: 5 bases; J trimming: 4 bases; junction bases outside the gene matches: 6.

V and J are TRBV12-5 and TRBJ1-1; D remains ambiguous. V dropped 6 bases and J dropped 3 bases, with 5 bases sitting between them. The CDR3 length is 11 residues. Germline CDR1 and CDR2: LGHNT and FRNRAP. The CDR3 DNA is TGTGCTAGTGGCCTCGACACTGAAGCTTTCTTT. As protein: CASGLDTEAFF.